One sample yielded the 8 T cell receptor beta chains listed below, sequenced in a study of T cell changes during pregnancy in multiple sclerosis. Sequencing was performed with immunoSEQ multiplex PCR; in TCRdb, only in-frame clones are kept and a portion is missing. The sample records about 61,000 clones, 90% being singletons. The sequencing used peripheral blood, collected in the first trimester of pregnancy. These receptors originate from a female donor in good health, enrolled as a control in a pregnancy study.

The chain has TRBV5-6 and TRBJ2-5; 10 bases fit TRBD2. Germline CDR1 and CDR2: SGHDT and YYEEEE. Germline trimming cut 2 bases from V and 3 bases from J; bases unmatched to any gene: 7. This CDR3 spans 16 amino acids. The DNA for the CDR3 is TGTGCCAGCAGCTTAGGGCTAGCGGGAGTGGAAGAGACCCAGTACTTC. It translates to CASSLGLAGVEETQYF.

In its sample, this clone was seen a few times. The chain has TRBV10-3 and TRBJ1-1; 9 positions agree with TRBD1. Per germline, CDR1 ENHRY and CDR2 SYGVKD. V trimming: 10 bases; J trimming: 3 bases; junction bases outside the gene matches: 6. CDR3 length: 13 amino acids. CDR3 protein: CATGQGDYTEAFF. CDR3 coding DNA: TGTGCCACGGGACAGGGAGATTACACTGAAGCTTTCTTT.

In this sample, this clone turned up once. V and J are TRBV6-1 and TRBJ2-7; 8 bases are shared with TRBD2. The CDR3 totals 14 residues. Germline V lookup: CDR1 MNHNS, CDR2 SASEGT. The junction had 8 bases not matched to a gene; V was cut back by 6 bases and J by 4 bases. The CDR3 spells CASSGAGALYEQYF. DNA of the CDR3: TGTGCCAGCAGCGGAGCGGGGGCCCTGTACGAGCAGTACTTC.

V and J are TRBV29-1 and TRBJ1-2; D is uncertain. The CDR3 is 12 residues long. The V end lost 3 bases, the J end lost 8 bases, and 13 bases lay between the germline ends. Germline V gene lookup returns CDR1 SQVTM and CDR2 ANQGSEA. The CDR3 region has the DNA TGCAGCGTTGATGTTAGCCGTCTGGGCTACACCTTC. Protein: CSVDVSRLGYTF.

The chain is built from TRBV5-4 and TRBJ2-3; 10 nucleotides line up with TRBD2. J gave up 1 base and V 0 bases, and 2 bases lay outside the gene matches. The CDR3 has 16 residues. Germline loops: CDR1 SGHNT, CDR2 YYREEE (reference sequence). CDR3 nucleotide sequence: TGTGCCAGCAGCTTGGTAGGACTAGCGGGCACAGATACGCAGTATTTT. Its translation: CASSLVGLAGTDTQYF.

The V gene is TRBV14, the J gene TRBJ1-1; D call uncertain. The germline CDR1 and CDR2 sequences are SGHDN and FVKESK. Trimming removed 2 bases from V and 3 bases from J, with 13 bases in between. The CDR3 runs to 15 residues. The CDR3: CASSQRDLQYTEAFF. Here the CDR3 DNA reads TGTGCCAGCAGCCAACGAGACCTACAGTACACTGAAGCTTTCTTT.

This chain links TRBV29-1 with TRBJ1-2, with D possibly matching TRBD1 (5 bases). Germline V CDR1 and CDR2: SQVTM, ANQGSEA. V lost 2 bases and J 1 base, leaving 17 bases between the germline ends. The CDR3 contains 16 residues. The CDR3 DNA sequence: TGCAGCGTTGAACAGGGTGGATCCAGAGTTAACTATGGCTACACCTTC. It encodes CSVEQGGSRVNYGYTF.

The chain combines TRBV7-3 with TRBJ2-3; D call uncertain. The CDR3 sequence is 15 residues long. CDR1 SGHTA and CDR2 FQGTGA come from the germline V gene. Between the trimmed V and J ends, which lost 1 base and 2 bases, there was a span of 10 bases. Here the CDR3 DNA reads TGTGCCAGCAGCTTAAACGTCGCGTCCACAGATACGCAGTATTTT. As protein: CASSLNVASTDTQYF. Combining the CDR3 with reference TRBV7-3 and TRBJ2-3 gives the whole variable domain GAGVSQTPSNKVTEKGKYVELRCDPISGHTALYWYRQSLGQGPEFLIYFQGTGAADDSGLPNDRFFAVRPEGSVSTLKIQRTERGDSAVYLCASSLNVASTDTQYFGPGTRLTVL.